The T cell receptor (beta chain) described here comes from a study of T cell changes during pregnancy in multiple sclerosis. Sequencing was performed with immunoSEQ multiplex PCR; in TCRdb, only in-frame clones are kept and a portion is missing. The sample has fewer than 35,000 clones, roughly nine tenths seen once. V shed 0 bases and J shed 2 bases, with 17 bases lying between them. The germline gives CDR1 LGHNA, CDR2 YNFKEQ. This CDR3 is 17 amino acids long. The receptor was derived from a female donor in good health, enrolled as a control in a pregnancy study. The chain has TRBV4-2 and TRBJ2-7; maybe TRBD2 (6 bases). The input for sequencing was CD4+ T cells from peripheral blood mononuclear cells, taken in the third trimester of pregnancy. CDR3 in DNA: TGTGCCAGCAGCCAAGATGAAGCGGGCCACCGTCCCTACGAGCAGTACTTC. Translation: CASSQDEAGHRPYEQYF.